These 21 T cell receptor beta chains originate from one sample sequenced in a study of T cell repertoires in cytomegalovirus infection. No antigens are known for them. MiXCR, run by TCRdb on the reads, gives a single entry per CDR3 protein. Of over 250,000 distinct CDR3 sequences in the sample, around 20% are singletons; the top ten hold roughly a fifth. Sequencing was performed on cultured PBMCs, taken from culture after CMV antigen stimulation. The receptor set was obtained from a human donor in good health (CMV status not recorded). Some clones in this sample may be carry-over from other donors' samples.

The chain links TRBV12-3 or TRBV12-4 to TRBJ1-5; D is ambiguous. This CDR3 region has 13 residues. Trimming pared 3 bases from V and 4 bases from J, leaving 7 bases between. The CDR3 protein is CASSFDPNQPQHF. CDR3 DNA sequence: TGTGCCAGCAGTTTTGATCCGAATCAGCCCCAGCATTTT.

The chain combines TRBV5-6 with TRBJ1-2; D not resolved. The V and J ends lost 2 bases and 0 bases respectively, with 11 bases between them. The CDR3 contains 15 residues. CDR1 and CDR2 from the germline V gene are SGHDT and YYEEEE. The chain's CDR3 is CASSLILDSNYGYTF. The CDR3 bases are TGTGCCAGCAGCTTAATACTGGACTCTAACTATGGCTACACCTTC. Using reference TRBV5-6 and TRBJ1-2 for the parts outside the CDR3, the full variable domain is DAGVTQSPTHLIKTRGQQVTLRCSPKSGHDTVSWYQQALGQGPQFIFQYYEEEERQRGNFPDRFSGHQFPNYSSELNVNALLLGDSALYLCASSLILDSNYGYTFGSGTRLTVV.

The chain links TRBV11-2 to TRBJ2-3; 16 bases match TRBD2. The germline CDR1 and CDR2 sequences are SGHAT and FQNNGV. The junction had 4 bases not matched to a gene; V was cut back by 3 bases and J by 4 bases. This CDR3 has 17 amino acids. DNA of the CDR3: TGTGCCAGCAGCTTGGGGACTAGCGGGAGGGGCGCAGATACGCAGTATTTT. Its translation: CASSLGTSGRGADTQYF.

This clonotype was picked up many times. The rearrangement links TRBV6-5 to TRBJ1-3, with D maybe TRBD1 (5 bases). CDR1 and CDR2 from the germline V gene are MNHEY and SVGAGI. CDR3 length equals 14 residues. With 4 bases removed from V and 1 base from J, the gap between germline ends came to 8 bases. The CDR3 loop is CASSWGESGNTIYF. DNA for the CDR3: TGTGCCAGCAGTTGGGGGGAGTCTGGAAACACCATATATTTT.

The V gene is TRBV14, the J gene TRBJ1-2; no firm D call. Looked up from germline, CDR1 is SGHDN and CDR2 is FVKESK. The CDR3 runs to 14 residues. The V and J ends lost 1 base and 8 bases respectively, with 14 bases between them. This chain's CDR3 is CASSQGYRAEGYTF. The CDR3 DNA sequence: TGTGCCAGCAGCCAAGGATATAGAGCAGAAGGCTACACCTTC.

This clonotype has at least ten counts. The genes are TRBV7-2 and TRBJ2-5; 7 bases agree with TRBD1. Germline V gives CDR1 SGHTA, CDR2 FQGNSA. The CDR3 extends over 15 amino acids. V was pared by 4 bases and J by 5 bases, with 10 bases of the junction left unmatched. The CDR3 loop reads CASSSLGTAGETQYF. The DNA for the CDR3 is TGTGCCAGCAGCTCCCTAGGGACAGCCGGCGAGACCCAGTACTTC.

The chain joins TRBV19 to TRBJ2-2; 8 positions agree with TRBD2. The CDR3 loop spans 15 amino acids. CDR1 is LNHDA, CDR2 SQIVND, per germline (reference sequence). The V gene end was trimmed by 5 bases and the J gene end by 6 bases; junction bases not matched to a gene: 8. CDR3 loop: CASSVYSGTAGELFF. The CDR3 DNA follows: TGTGCCAGTAGTGTGTATAGCGGGACCGCCGGGGAGCTGTTTTTT.

This clonotype was detected only a few times. The rearrangement uses TRBV6-6 and TRBJ1-2; weak D call: TRBD1 (6 bases). Trimming cost V 0 bases and J 5 bases, with 13 bases left between them. CDR1 is MNHNY, CDR2 SVGAGI, per germline (reference sequence). CDR3 size: 15 residues. CDR3 coding DNA: TGTGCCAGCAGTTACTCGAGCGGGGGGCCGTATGGCTACACCTTC. This sequence encodes CASSYSSGGPYGYTF.

CDR3 in amino acids: CASKSFFGFGTDTQYF. The CDR3 bases are TGTGCCAGCAAATCTTTCTTCGGTTTTGGCACAGATACGCAGTATTTT. This chain joins TRBV5-8 and TRBJ2-3, with D uncertain. The CDR3 length is 16 residues. CDR1 and CDR2 (germline): SGHTS, YDEGEE. The V end was cut by 6 bases, the J end by 1 base, with 18 bases between.

CDR3 loop: CASSLKGQNTGELFF. The CDR3 coding sequence is TGTGCCAGCAGCTTAAAAGGACAAAACACCGGGGAGCTGTTTTTT. The chain employs TRBV7-3 and TRBJ2-2; possible D gene TRBD1, 5 bases. CDR3 length equals 15 residues. Germline V gene sequence: CDR1 SGHTA, CDR2 FQGTGA. Trimming shortened V by 1 base and J by 2 bases, and 8 bases separated the two germline ends.

This clonotype was observed a few times. This rearrangement joins TRBV15 to TRBJ1-3, with D possibly TRBD1 on 5 matching bases. Germline V gene data show CDR1 as LNHNV and CDR2 as YYDKDF (reference sequence). Trimming left V 3 bases short and J 13 bases short, with 19 bases between. This CDR3 contains 14 residues. CDR3 in amino acids: CATSRTEPGFPIYF. The CDR3 region has the DNA TGTGCCACCAGCAGGACCGAACCAGGGTTCCCGATATATTTT.

The CDR3 DNA follows: TGTGCCAGTAGTAGAGGACCTCAAGAGACCCAGTACTTC. It specifies CASSRGPQETQYF. The chain recombines TRBV19 with TRBJ2-5; D not resolved. The CDR3 length is 13 residues. V was pared by 4 bases and J by 2 bases, with 8 bases between. Per germline, CDR1 LNHDA and CDR2 SQIVND (reference sequence).

This sequence joins TRBV6-5 and TRBJ2-7; tentative D call: TRBD1 (6 bases). The CDR3 consists of 15 residues. Trimming took 7 bases from V and 5 from J, leaving 21 bases between them. Germline-derived CDR1 and CDR2 are MNHEY and SVGAGI. CDR3 DNA: TGTGCCAGCAAAAGGGGGAGATCTCCTCGCGACGAGCAGTACGTC. Protein: CASKRGRSPRDEQYV.

This clonotype came up many times. The chain has TRBV7-2 and TRBJ2-7; D may be TRBD2 (5 bases). Trimming took off 5 bases at V and 1 base at J, with 12 bases between the two ends. There are 14 residues in the CDR3. In germline, CDR1 is SGHTA, CDR2 FQGNSA. As DNA, the CDR3 is TGTGCCAGCAGCCCCCGAAGCGGATCCTACGAGCAGTACGTC. Protein product: CASSPRSGSYEQYV.

This clonotype appeared many times. The rearrangement uses TRBV6-1 and TRBJ2-1; 13 bases align to TRBD2. The CDR3 runs to 15 residues. V gave up 6 bases and J gave up 7 bases; unmatched junction bases: 6. Germline V CDR1 and CDR2: MNHNS, SASEGT. The CDR3 loop reads CASSRLAGGMNEQFF. CDR3 DNA sequence: TGTGCCAGCAGCCGACTAGCGGGAGGTATGAATGAGCAGTTCTTC.

The gene calls are TRBV7-2 and TRBJ2-7; possible D gene TRBD2, 5 bases. The CDR3 has 14 residues. V lost 4 bases and J lost 0, with 10 bases in between. Looked up from germline, CDR1 is SGHTA and CDR2 is FQGNSA. CDR3 nucleotide sequence: TGTGCCAGCAGCTCCTCAGCGGACTCCTACGAGCAGTACGTC. It specifies CASSSSADSYEQYV.

This clonotype was counted between two and nine times. This sequence joins TRBV12-3 or TRBV12-4 and TRBJ2-3; 13 nucleotides align to TRBD2. The CDR3 sequence is 17 residues long. J was trimmed by 3 bases and V by 6 bases; bases with no gene match: 9. The CDR3 loop is CASSWRLAGGGTDTQYF. The CDR3 region has the DNA TGTGCCAGCAGCTGGCGACTAGCGGGAGGTGGAACAGATACGCAGTATTTT.

This clonotype was seen a few times. The chain links TRBV27 to TRBJ1-1; D not resolved. Germline V gene sequence: CDR1 MNHEY, CDR2 SMNVEV (reference sequence). Trimming took off 7 bases at V and 1 base at J, with 13 bases between the two ends. The CDR3 runs to 14 residues. DNA for the CDR3: TGTGCCAGCAAGGTGGGATCCGAGAACACTGAAGCTTTCTTT. Residues: CASKVGSENTEAFF.

The gene calls are TRBV4-2 and TRBJ2-1, with 10 nucleotides matching TRBD2. V shed 4 bases and J 6 bases; nucleotides not matched to a gene: 9. CDR1 is LGHNA, CDR2 YNFKEQ, per germline. This CDR3 region has 16 residues. The CDR3 protein is CASSRLGIAGGNEQFF. The CDR3 DNA reads TGTGCCAGCAGCCGCCTGGGGATAGCGGGAGGCAATGAGCAGTTCTTC.

This clonotype appeared a single time. The chain recombines TRBV15 with TRBJ1-4; 8 bases fit TRBD1. After removal of 2 bases from V and 7 bases from J, the junction contained 9 bases not matched to a gene. Germline V gene data show CDR1 as LNHNV and CDR2 as YYDKDF (reference sequence). CDR3 length equals 16 residues. CDR3 region: CATSRTLTGVGEKLFF. The CDR3 DNA reads as TGTGCCACCAGCAGAACTCTGACAGGGGTGGGTGAAAAACTGTTTTTT.

This chain links TRBV27 with TRBJ2-7, with D possibly being TRBD2 (6 bases). V lost 0 bases and J lost 4, with 13 bases in between. This CDR3 region has 15 residues. Germline CDR1 and CDR2: MNHEY and SMNVEV (reference sequence). Here the CDR3 reads CASSLSSGRKYEQYF. For the CDR3, the DNA is TGTGCCAGCAGTTTATCGTCAGGGAGGAAGTACGAGCAGTACTTC.